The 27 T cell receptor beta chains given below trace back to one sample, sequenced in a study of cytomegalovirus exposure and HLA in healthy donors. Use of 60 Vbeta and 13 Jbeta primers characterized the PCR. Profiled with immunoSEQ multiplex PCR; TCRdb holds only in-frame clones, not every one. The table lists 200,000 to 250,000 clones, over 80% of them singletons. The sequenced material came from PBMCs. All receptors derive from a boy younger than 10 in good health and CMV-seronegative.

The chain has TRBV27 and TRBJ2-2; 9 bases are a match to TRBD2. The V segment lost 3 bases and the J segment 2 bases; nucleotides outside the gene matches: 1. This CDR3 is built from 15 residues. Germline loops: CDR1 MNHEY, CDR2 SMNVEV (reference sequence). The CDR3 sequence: CASSFSGGNTGELFF. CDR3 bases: TGTGCCAGCAGTTTTAGCGGGGGAAACACCGGGGAGCTGTTTTTT.

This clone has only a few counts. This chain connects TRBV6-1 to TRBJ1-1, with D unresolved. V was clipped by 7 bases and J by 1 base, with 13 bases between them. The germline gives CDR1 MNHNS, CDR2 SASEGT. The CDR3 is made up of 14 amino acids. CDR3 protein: CASTPGPANTEAFF. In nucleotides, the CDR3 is TGTGCCAGCACCCCTGGGCCGGCGAACACTGAAGCTTTCTTT.

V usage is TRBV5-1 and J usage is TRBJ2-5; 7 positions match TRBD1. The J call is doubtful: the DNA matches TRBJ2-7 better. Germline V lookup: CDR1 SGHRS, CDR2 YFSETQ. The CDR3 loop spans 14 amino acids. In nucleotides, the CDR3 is TGCGCCAGCAGCCCCAGGACAGGCCCCTACGAGCAGTACTTC. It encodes CASSPRTGPYEQYF.

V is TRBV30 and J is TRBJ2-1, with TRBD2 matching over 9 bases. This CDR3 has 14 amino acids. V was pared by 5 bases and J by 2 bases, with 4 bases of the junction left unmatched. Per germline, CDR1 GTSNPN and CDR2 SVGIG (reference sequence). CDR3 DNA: TGTGCCTGGTCGGGCGGGGGGGCCTACAATGAGCAGTTCTTC. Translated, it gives CAWSGGGAYNEQFF.

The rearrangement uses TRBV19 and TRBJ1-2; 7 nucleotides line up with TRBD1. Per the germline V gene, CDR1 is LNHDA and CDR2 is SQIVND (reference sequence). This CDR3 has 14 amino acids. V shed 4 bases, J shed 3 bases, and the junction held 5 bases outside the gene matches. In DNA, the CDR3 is TGTGCCAGTAGTAGACCCCAGGGGGACTATGGCTACACCTTC. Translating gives CASSRPQGDYGYTF.

CDR3 DNA: TGCGCCAGCAGCCATGGGAGTGCTGAGCAGTTCTTC. Protein: CASSHGSAEQFF. The V gene is TRBV4-1, the J gene TRBJ2-1, with D possibly TRBD2 on 5 matching bases. The CDR3 has 12 amino acids. Germline V lookup: CDR1 MGHRA, CDR2 YSYEKL. Trimming took 3 bases from V and 9 from J, leaving 9 bases between them.

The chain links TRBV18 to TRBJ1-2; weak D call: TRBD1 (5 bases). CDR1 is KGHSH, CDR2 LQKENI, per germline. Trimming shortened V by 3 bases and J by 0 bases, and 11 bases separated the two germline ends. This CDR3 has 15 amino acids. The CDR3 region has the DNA TGTGCCAGCTCACCGGGTCAGGGAACTAACTATGGCTACACCTTC. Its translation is CASSPGQGTNYGYTF.

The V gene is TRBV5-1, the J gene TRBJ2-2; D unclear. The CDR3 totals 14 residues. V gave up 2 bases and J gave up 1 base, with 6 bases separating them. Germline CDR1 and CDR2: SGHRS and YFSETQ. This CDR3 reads CASSLDLNTGELFF. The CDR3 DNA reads TGCGCCAGCAGCTTAGACTTGAACACCGGGGAGCTGTTTTTT.

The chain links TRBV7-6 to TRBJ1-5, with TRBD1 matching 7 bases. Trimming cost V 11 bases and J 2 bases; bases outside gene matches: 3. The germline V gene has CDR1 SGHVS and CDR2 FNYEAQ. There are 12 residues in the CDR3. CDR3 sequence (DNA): TGTGCCGGGGGGACAGGCAATCAGCCCCAGCATTTT. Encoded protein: CAGGTGNQPQHF.

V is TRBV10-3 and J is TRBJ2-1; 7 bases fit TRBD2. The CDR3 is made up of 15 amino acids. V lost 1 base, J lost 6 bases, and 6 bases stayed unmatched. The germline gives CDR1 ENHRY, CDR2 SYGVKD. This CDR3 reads CAISEWGEGRNEQFF. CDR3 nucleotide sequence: TGTGCCATCAGTGAGTGGGGGGAGGGCCGCAATGAGCAGTTCTTC.

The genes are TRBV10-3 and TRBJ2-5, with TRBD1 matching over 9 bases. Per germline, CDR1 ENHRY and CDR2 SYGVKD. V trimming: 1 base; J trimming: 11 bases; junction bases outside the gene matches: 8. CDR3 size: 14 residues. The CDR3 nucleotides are TGTGCCATCAGTGAGTTGACAGGGGGAGGTGAGCAGTACTTC. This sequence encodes CAISELTGGGEQYF.

The CDR3 loop reads CASSTGQPLAYEQYF. CDR3 nucleotides: TGTGCCAGCAGCACCGGACAACCTCTAGCGTACGAGCAGTACTTC. This chain links TRBV5-4 with TRBJ2-7; D perhaps matches TRBD2 (6 bases). Between the trimmed V and J ends, which lost 4 bases and 4 bases, there was a span of 18 bases. The CDR3 consists of 15 residues. Germline values: CDR1 SGHNT, CDR2 YYREEE (reference sequence). Filled out from reference TRBV5-4 and TRBJ2-7, the complete variable domain reads ETGVTQSPTHLIKTRGQQVTLRCSSQSGHNTVSWYQQALGQGPQFIFQYYREEENGRGNFPPRFSGLQFPNYSSELNVNALELDDSALYLCASSTGQPLAYEQYFGPGTRLTVT.

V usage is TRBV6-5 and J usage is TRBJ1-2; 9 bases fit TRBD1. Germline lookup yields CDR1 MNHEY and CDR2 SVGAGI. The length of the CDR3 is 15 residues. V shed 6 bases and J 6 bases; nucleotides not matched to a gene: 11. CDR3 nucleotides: TGTGCCAGCAGAGACCTGACAGGGGGATCCGATGGCTACACCTTC. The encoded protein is CASRDLTGGSDGYTF.

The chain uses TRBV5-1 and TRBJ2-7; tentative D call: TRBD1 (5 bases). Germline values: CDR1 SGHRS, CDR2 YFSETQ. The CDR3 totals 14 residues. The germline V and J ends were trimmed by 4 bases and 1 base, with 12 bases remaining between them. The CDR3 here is CASSGWTTSYEQYF. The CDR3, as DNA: TGCGCCAGCAGCGGCTGGACAACATCCTACGAGCAGTACTTC.

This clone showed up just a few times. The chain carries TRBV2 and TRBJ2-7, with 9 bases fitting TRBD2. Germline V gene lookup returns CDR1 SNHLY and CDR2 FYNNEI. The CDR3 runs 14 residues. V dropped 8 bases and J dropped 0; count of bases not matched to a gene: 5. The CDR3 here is CASQREEGSYEQYF. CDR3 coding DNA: TGTGCCAGCCAGCGGGAGGAGGGCTCCTACGAGCAGTACTTC.

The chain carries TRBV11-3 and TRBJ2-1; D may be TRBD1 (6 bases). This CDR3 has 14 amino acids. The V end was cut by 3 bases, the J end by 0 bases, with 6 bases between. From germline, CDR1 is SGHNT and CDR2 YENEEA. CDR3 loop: CASSLDSSYNEQFF. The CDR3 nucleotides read TGTGCCAGCAGCTTGGACAGCTCCTACAATGAGCAGTTCTTC.

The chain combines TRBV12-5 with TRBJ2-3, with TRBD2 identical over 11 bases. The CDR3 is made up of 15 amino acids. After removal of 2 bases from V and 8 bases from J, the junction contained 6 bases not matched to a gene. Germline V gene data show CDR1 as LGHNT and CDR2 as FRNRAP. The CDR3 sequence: CASGLTSGGGSTQYF. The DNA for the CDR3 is TGTGCTAGTGGTTTGACTAGCGGGGGCGGAAGTACGCAGTATTTT.

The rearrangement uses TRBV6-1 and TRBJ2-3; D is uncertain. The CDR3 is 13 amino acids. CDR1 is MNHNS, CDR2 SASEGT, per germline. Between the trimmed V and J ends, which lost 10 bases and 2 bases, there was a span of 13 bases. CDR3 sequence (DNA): TGTGCCACATGGCGGAAGGTCACAGATACGCAGTATTTT. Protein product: CATWRKVTDTQYF.

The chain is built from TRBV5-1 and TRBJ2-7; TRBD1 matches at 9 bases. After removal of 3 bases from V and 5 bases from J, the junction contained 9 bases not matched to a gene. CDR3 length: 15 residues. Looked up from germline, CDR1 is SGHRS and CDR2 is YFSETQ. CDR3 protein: CASSSLTGGVHEQYF. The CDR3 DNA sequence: TGCGCCAGCAGCTCCTTGACAGGGGGAGTCCACGAGCAGTACTTC.

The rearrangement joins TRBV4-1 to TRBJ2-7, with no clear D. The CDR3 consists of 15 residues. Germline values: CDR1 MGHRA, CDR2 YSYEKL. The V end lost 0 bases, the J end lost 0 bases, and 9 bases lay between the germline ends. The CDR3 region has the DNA TGCGCCAGCAGCCAAGAACAGCTGAACTCCTACGAGCAGTACTTC. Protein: CASSQEQLNSYEQYF.

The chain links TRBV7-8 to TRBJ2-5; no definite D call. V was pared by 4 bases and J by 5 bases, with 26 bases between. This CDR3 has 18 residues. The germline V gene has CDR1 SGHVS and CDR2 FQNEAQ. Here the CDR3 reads CASSWIFETADPWETQYF. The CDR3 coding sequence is TGTGCCAGCAGCTGGATTTTTGAGACCGCGGATCCGTGGGAGACCCAGTACTTC.

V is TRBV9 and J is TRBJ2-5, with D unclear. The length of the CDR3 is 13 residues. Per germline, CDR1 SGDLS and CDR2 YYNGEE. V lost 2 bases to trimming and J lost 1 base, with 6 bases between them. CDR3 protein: CASSVAVQETQYF. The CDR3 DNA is TGTGCCAGCAGCGTGGCCGTCCAAGAGACCCAGTACTTC.

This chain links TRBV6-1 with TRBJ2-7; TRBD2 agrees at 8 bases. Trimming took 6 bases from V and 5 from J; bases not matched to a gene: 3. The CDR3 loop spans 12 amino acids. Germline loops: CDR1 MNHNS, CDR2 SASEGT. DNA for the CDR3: TGTGCCAGCAGGAGCGGGGGAAACGAGCAGTACTTC. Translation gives CASRSGGNEQYF.

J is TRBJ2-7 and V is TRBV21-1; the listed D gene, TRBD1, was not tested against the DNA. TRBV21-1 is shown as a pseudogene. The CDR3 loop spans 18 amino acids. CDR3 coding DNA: TGTGCCAGCAGCCACCAACAAAATTCCAGGGGGCCTCCCTACGAGCAGTACTTC. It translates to CASSHQQNSRGPPYEQYF.

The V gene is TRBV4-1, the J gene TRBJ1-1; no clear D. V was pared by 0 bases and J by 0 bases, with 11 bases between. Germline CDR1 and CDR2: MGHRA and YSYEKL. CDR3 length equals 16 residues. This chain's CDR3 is CASSQERWSMNTEAFF. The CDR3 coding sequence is TGCGCCAGCAGCCAAGAAAGATGGAGCATGAACACTGAAGCTTTCTTT.

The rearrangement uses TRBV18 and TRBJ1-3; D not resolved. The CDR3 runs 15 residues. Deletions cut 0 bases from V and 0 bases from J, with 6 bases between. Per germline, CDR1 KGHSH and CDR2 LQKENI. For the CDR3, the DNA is TGTGCCAGCTCACCACCGGCCCTCTCTGGAAACACCATATATTTT. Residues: CASSPPALSGNTIYF.

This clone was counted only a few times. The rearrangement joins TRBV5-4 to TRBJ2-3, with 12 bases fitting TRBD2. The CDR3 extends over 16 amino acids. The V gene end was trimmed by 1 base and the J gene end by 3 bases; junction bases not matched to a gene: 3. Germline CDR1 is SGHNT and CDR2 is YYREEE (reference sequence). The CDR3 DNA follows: TGTGCCAGCAGCTTGTCTAGCGGGGGGGCAACAGATACGCAGTATTTT. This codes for CASSLSSGGATDTQYF.